Following are 17 T cell receptor beta chains from one sample sequenced in a study of T cells in Graves' hyperthyroidism and ophthalmopathy. Amplification of TCR beta CDR3 regions used RNA as the template. The HTBI primer set drove a first-round RT-PCR of the TCR CDR3. TCRdb re-called the multiplex PCR reads with MiXCR, one entry per CDR3 protein. This sample has a few hundred thousand distinct CDR3 sequences, with 40% to 55% found just once. Sequenced material: peripheral blood or thyroid tissue (not recorded which). The receptors were sampled from a woman younger than 30 with Graves' hyperthyroidism.

This clonotype was counted ten times or more. The gene calls are TRBV20-1 and TRBJ2-5, with D uncertain. This CDR3 contains 13 residues. CDR1 and CDR2 (germline): DFQATT, SNEGSKA (reference sequence). With 0 bases removed from V and 5 bases from J, the gap between germline ends came to 10 bases. In DNA form, the CDR3 reads TGCAGTGCTAGAGATCGGGTTACCGAGACCCAGTACTTC. Its protein product is CSARDRVTETQYF.

The gene calls are TRBV29-1 and TRBJ2-1; no reliable D call. The CDR3 is 14 residues long. Germline CDR1 and CDR2: SQVTM and ANQGSEA. With 3 bases removed from V and 0 bases from J, the gap between germline ends came to 9 bases. The CDR3 region has the DNA TGCAGCGTTGAGGGTGGTTTCTCCTACAATGAGCAGTTCTTC. Amino acid sequence: CSVEGGFSYNEQFF.

This clonotype has a count of ten or more. This chain uses TRBV19 with TRBJ2-7, with D uncertain. The V end lost 3 bases, the J end lost 6 bases, and 15 bases lay between the germline ends. CDR3 length: 14 amino acids. In germline, CDR1 is LNHDA, CDR2 SQIVND (reference sequence). Written as DNA, the CDR3 is TGTGCCAGTAGTATCTCGGTTTTTTTCGGCGAGCAGTACTTC. This sequence encodes CASSISVFFGEQYF. The full variable domain, completed using reference TRBV19 and TRBJ2-7, is DGGITQSPKYLFRKEGQNVTLSCEQNLNHDAMYWYRQDPGQGLRLIYYSQIVNDFQKGDIAEGYSVSREKKESFPLTVTSAQKNPTAFYLCASSISVFFGEQYFGPGTRLTVT.

This clonotype was counted many times. V usage is TRBV5-4 and J usage is TRBJ2-7, with TRBD2 matching 11 bases. The V segment lost 4 bases and the J segment 2 bases; nucleotides outside the gene matches: 8. Germline loops: CDR1 SGHNT, CDR2 YYREEE (reference sequence). This CDR3 comprises 16 residues. The DNA of the CDR3 is TGTGCCAGCAGCGCCGGGACTAGCGGTATAACCTACGAGCAGTACTTC. Amino acid sequence: CASSAGTSGITYEQYF.

The chain joins TRBV20-1 to TRBJ1-2, with D perhaps TRBD1 (5 bases). The V and J ends lost 5 bases and 4 bases respectively, with 17 bases between them. This CDR3 is built from 14 residues. From germline, CDR1 is DFQATT and CDR2 SNEGSKA (reference sequence). This CDR3 is CSAETAGETYGYTF. The CDR3 coding sequence is TGCAGTGCTGAGACAGCGGGAGAGACCTATGGCTACACCTTC.

This clonotype was seen a single time. The V and J genes are TRBV4-3 and TRBJ2-2; D is possibly TRBD2 (5 bases). Germline V lookup: CDR1 LGHNA, CDR2 YSLEER. The CDR3 is 16 residues long. The V gene lost 1 base and the J gene lost 11 bases, with 20 bases spanning the gap. The CDR3, as DNA: TGCGCCAGCAGCCAAGGCGGACTGGGCAACAACTACGAGCTGTTTTTT. Its protein is CASSQGGLGNNYELFF.

Concerning this clonotype itself: The junction and the germline gene differ at one end; a read error may be behind it. The chain joins TRBV24-1 to TRBJ2-1, with D possibly being TRBD1 or TRBD2 (5 bases each). This CDR3 contains 16 residues. Germline CDR1 is KGHDR and CDR2 is SFDVKD. In DNA, the CDR3 is TGTGCCACCAGTGGGGACCCAGGGTTCGGTAACAATAAGCAGTTCTTC. Its translation is CATSGDPGFGNNKQFF.

On this clonotype: An end of the junction does not agree with germline; a read error may underlie this. The chain is built from TRBV7-9 and TRBJ2-2, with D tentatively TRBD1 (6 bases). The CDR3 has 15 residues. The germline gives CDR1 SEHNR, CDR2 FQNEAQ (reference sequence). In DNA, the CDR3 is TGTGCCAGCAGCACCGGCAGGGGCCGGACCGGGGAGCTGTTTTTC. Translation gives CASSTGRGRTGELFF.

This clonotype was counted a single time. The rearrangement links TRBV15 to TRBJ2-5; D is possibly TRBD2 (5 bases). Trimming removed 5 bases from V and 11 bases from J, with 27 bases in between. CDR1 is LNHNV, CDR2 YYDKDF, per germline (reference sequence). The CDR3 sequence is 16 residues long. Here the CDR3 DNA reads TGTGCCACCAGCCCCGCCGGTGGCTTGGAGGCAGATACGCAGTACTTC. Translating gives CATSPAGGLEADTQYF. The whole variable domain, remainder taken from reference TRBV15 and TRBJ2-5, is DAMVIQNPRYQVTQFGKPVTLSCSQTLNHNVMYWYQQKSSQAPKLLFHYYDKDFNNEADTPDNFQSRRPNTSFCFLDIRSPGLGDTAMYLCATSPAGGLEADTQYFGPGTRLLVL.

Details on this clonotype: A read error may explain this, as a much larger clone is one base away. The chain combines TRBV29-1 with TRBJ2-7, with 7 bases lining up with TRBD2. The CDR3 is 13 amino acids. V gave up 4 bases and J gave up 4 bases; unmatched junction bases: 7. Germline loops: CDR1 SQVTM, CDR2 ANQGSEA. The DNA for the CDR3 is TGCAGCGTTGCCGACGGGAGGCGGTACGAGCAGTACTTC. Residues: CSVADGRRYEQYF.

In regard to this clonotype: Just one base apart from a much larger clone, this may be a read error. This chain uses TRBV3-1 with TRBJ2-7, with D possibly TRBD2 on 6 matching bases. The CDR3 consists of 12 residues. Germline CDR1 reads LGHDT; CDR2 reads YNNKEL (reference sequence). The CDR3 DNA reads TGTGCCAGCAGCCAAGTAAATCGGGAGCAGCACTTC. This translates into CASSQVNREQHF.

This clonotype was detected many times. This chain joins TRBV2 and TRBJ2-5; maybe TRBD1 (5 bases). From germline, CDR1 is SNHLY and CDR2 FYNNEI. The CDR3 totals 15 residues. Trimming stripped 2 bases from V and 2 bases from J, with 12 bases between. CDR3 sequence: CASSEIRERQETQYF. The CDR3 DNA reads as TGTGCCAGCAGTGAAATCAGGGAAAGACAAGAGACCCAGTACTTC.

CDR3 loop: CASSQDYGRAGYEQYF. In nucleotides, the CDR3 is TGTGCCAGCAGCCAAGATTACGGGAGGGCCGGCTACGAGCAGTACTTC. The V and J genes are TRBV14 and TRBJ2-7; the match to TRBD2 covers 8 bases. CDR3 size: 16 residues. J was trimmed by 3 bases and V by 0 bases; bases with no gene match: 7. Germline V gene sequence: CDR1 SGHDN, CDR2 FVKESK.

This clonotype was detected ten times or more. The chain employs TRBV7-2 and TRBJ2-7; D gene unclear. Germline CDR1 is SGHTA and CDR2 is FQGNSA. The CDR3 has 15 amino acids. V lost 2 bases and J lost 2, with 13 bases in between. CDR3 sequence: CASSLSSAVTYEQYF. CDR3 sequence (DNA): TGTGCCAGCAGCTTAAGTTCAGCAGTAACCTACGAGCAGTACTTC. Together with reference TRBV7-2 and TRBJ2-7, the CDR3 gives the full variable domain: GAGVSQSPSNKVTEKGKDVELRCDPISGHTALYWYRQSLGQGLEFLIYFQGNSAPDKSGLPSDRFSAERTGGSVSTLTIQRTQQEDSAVYLCASSLSSAVTYEQYFGPGTRLTVT.

This clonotype was seen at least ten times. The CDR3 reads CASSLDGPAGVSGELFF. The CDR3 region has the DNA TGTGCCAGCAGTTTAGACGGCCCAGCGGGAGTATCCGGGGAGCTGTTTTTT. The J gene is TRBJ2-2, the V gene TRBV12-3 or TRBV12-4, with 8 bases aligning to TRBD2. The CDR3 runs to 17 residues. Trimming took 1 base from V and 6 from J; bases not matched to a gene: 10.

The J gene is TRBJ2-7, the V gene TRBV25-1; TRBD2 matches 9 bases. The V segment lost 8 bases and the J segment 3 bases; nucleotides outside the gene matches: 5. There are 13 residues in the CDR3. Germline CDR1 is MGHDK and CDR2 is SYGVNS. The CDR3 is CASLETSGYEQYF. Written as DNA, the CDR3 is TGTGCCAGCTTAGAGACTAGCGGCTACGAGCAGTACTTC.

As to this clonotype: At one boundary the junction diverges from the germline segment, which might be a read error. V and J are TRBV6-4 and TRBJ1-1, with D possibly being TRBD1 (6 bases). The CDR3 is 13 residues long. Germline CDR1 MRHNA, CDR2 SNTAGT. Written as DNA, the CDR3 is TGTGCTAGCAGTGAAGAGGGGGGGACTGAAGCTTTCTTT. It yields the protein CASSEEGGTEAFF.